The 19 T cell receptor beta chains below all came from one sample that was sequenced in a study of human T cells and chemical hapten exposure. Time point denoted: pre-sensitization, week 0. As to treatment: therapeutic diphenylcyclopropenone sensitization with weekly scalp DPC. TCRdb analysed the RACE reads with MiXCR anew, one entry per CDR3 protein. The sample records under 300,000 distinct CDR3 sequences, 7.5% to 10% being singletons. Material: whole blood, obtained in connection with sensitization to the hapten diphenylcyclopropenone (DPC). Receptors originate from a woman in her forties with alopecia areata. Some clones in this sample may be carry-over from other donors' samples.

This clonotype was found a few times. This chain connects TRBV6-2 or TRBV6-3 to TRBJ1-1; 9 bases agree with TRBD1. The J segment lost 0 bases and the V segment lost 4 bases, leaving 6 bases of the junction unmatched. Germline V gene lookup returns CDR1 MNHEY and CDR2 SVGEGT. The CDR3 contains 16 residues. As DNA, the CDR3 is TGTGCCAGCAGTTCCTGGGGACAGGGATTGAACACTGAAGCTTTCTTT. As protein: CASSSWGQGLNTEAFF.

This clonotype was seen a handful of times. This sequence joins TRBV7-6 and TRBJ2-2, with TRBD1 as a possible D gene (5 bases). Looked up from germline, CDR1 is SGHVS and CDR2 is FNYEAQ. The CDR3 totals 16 residues. Trimming left V 5 bases short and J 5 bases short, with 18 bases between. The chain's CDR3 is CASSQRSPTVTGELFF. In DNA form, the CDR3 reads TGTGCCAGCAGCCAACGCAGCCCGACAGTTACCGGGGAGCTGTTTTTT. The full variable domain, in which reference TRBV7-6 and TRBJ2-2 provide the parts outside the CDR3, is GAGVSQSPRYKVTKRGQDVALRCDPISGHVSLYWYRQALGQGPEFLTYFNYEAQQDKSGLPNDRFSAERPEGSISTLTIQRTEQRDSAMYRCASSQRSPTVTGELFFGEGSRLTVL.

This clonotype has more than one count but fewer than ten. The chain is built from TRBV6-2 or TRBV6-3 and TRBJ2-1, with D perhaps matching TRBD2 (6 bases). Germline V gene data show CDR1 as MNHEY and CDR2 as SVGEGT. The V end was cut by 0 bases, the J end by 13 bases, with 10 bases between. The CDR3 sequence is 12 residues long. The CDR3 DNA sequence: TGTGCCAGCAGTTACTCGAATGGACTACAGTTCTTC. Translating it yields CASSYSNGLQFF.

This clonotype was counted a few times. Sequence at one end of the junction differs from germline and may be a read error. The genes are TRBV29-1 and TRBJ2-7, with unresolved D. The CDR3 is made up of 13 amino acids. The germline gives CDR1 SQVTM, CDR2 ANQGSEA. The CDR3 here is CSAEDGRSYEQYF. Written as DNA, the CDR3 is TGCAGCGCTGAAGATGGTCGGTCCTACGAGCAGTACTTC.

The chain links TRBV27 to TRBJ2-5; weak D call: TRBD2 (5 bases). CDR3 size: 13 residues. Germline V gene data show CDR1 as MNHEY and CDR2 as SMNVEV (reference sequence). V shed 3 bases and J shed 7 bases, with 12 bases lying between them. The CDR3 region is CASSFASPWTQYF. CDR3 sequence (DNA): TGTGCCAGCAGTTTTGCTAGCCCTTGGACCCAGTACTTC.

This clonotype was found a few times. This sequence joins TRBV7-6 and TRBJ2-1; the match to TRBD2 covers 12 bases. The CDR3 consists of 17 residues. From germline, CDR1 is SGHVS and CDR2 FNYEAQ. Trimming removed 4 bases from V and 2 bases from J; junction bases left unmatched: 6. As DNA, the CDR3 is TGTGCCAGCAGCTCTTCGGGACTAGCGGGCGCCTACAATGAGCAGTTCTTC. This translates into CASSSSGLAGAYNEQFF.

This clonotype has only a few counts. This chain joins TRBV18 and TRBJ2-1, with 13 nucleotides matching TRBD2. Germline V gene data show CDR1 as KGHSH and CDR2 as LQKENI. This CDR3 has 16 amino acids. The V segment lost 2 bases and the J segment 5 bases; nucleotides outside the gene matches: 3. CDR3 in DNA: TGTGCCAGCTCACCAGAAGGACTAGCGGGAGACAATGAGCAGTTCTTC. Translating it yields CASSPEGLAGDNEQFF. The entire variable domain, with the rest obtained from reference TRBV18 and TRBJ2-1, is as follows: NAGVMQNPRHLVRRRGQEARLRCSPMKGHSHVYWYRQLPEEGLKFMVYLQKENIIDESGMPKERFSAEFPKEGPSILRIQQVVRGDSAAYFCASSPEGLAGDNEQFFGPGTRLTVL.

This rearrangement joins TRBV6-2 or TRBV6-3 to TRBJ1-4; D unclear. V dropped 5 bases and J dropped 8 bases, with 18 bases sitting between them. This CDR3 has 15 residues. The germline V gene encodes CDR1 MNHEY and CDR2 SVGEGT. CDR3 bases: TGTGCCAGCAGTCGACGGCCGGCAACGGGGGAAAAACTGTTTTTT. This sequence encodes CASSRRPATGEKLFF.

The V gene is TRBV6-5, the J gene TRBJ2-7, with TRBD1 matching 8 bases. Germline CDR1 reads MNHEY; CDR2 reads SVGAGI. The V segment lost 2 bases and the J segment 4 bases; nucleotides outside the gene matches: 4. The CDR3 has 14 amino acids. This CDR3 is CASSYRDRKYEQYF. The CDR3 region has the DNA TGTGCCAGCAGTTACCGGGACAGGAAATACGAGCAGTACTTC.

This clonotype has a handful of counts. This chain joins TRBV3-1 and TRBJ2-3; weak D call: TRBD1 (6 bases). CDR3 size: 15 residues. Germline V gene data show CDR1 as LGHDT and CDR2 as YNNKEL (reference sequence). Trimming took 6 bases from V and 2 from J, leaving 15 bases between them. The CDR3 is CASRHTGPYTDTQYF. The DNA for the CDR3 is TGTGCCAGCAGACACACAGGGCCGTACACAGATACGCAGTATTTT.

The chain recombines TRBV12-3 or TRBV12-4 with TRBJ1-1; D is undetermined. Trimming stripped 11 bases from V and 0 bases from J, with 19 bases between. The CDR3 is 15 amino acids. The CDR3 reads CAGRGEGALNTEAFF. CDR3 bases: TGTGCCGGCCGCGGGGAGGGTGCGTTGAACACTGAAGCTTTCTTT.

This clonotype has just a few counts. The chain uses TRBV6-2 or TRBV6-3 and TRBJ2-6, with TRBD1 matching over 7 bases. The V and J ends lost 5 bases and 4 bases, in that order; junction bases with no gene match: 5. The CDR3 totals 15 residues. Looked up from germline, CDR1 is MNHEY and CDR2 is SVGEGT. CDR3 sequence: CASSRTGAGANVLTF. CDR3 DNA sequence: TGTGCCAGCAGTCGTACAGGGGCCGGGGCCAACGTCCTGACTTTC.

In its sample, this clonotype was seen a few times. The chain has TRBV4-3 and TRBJ2-3; D may be TRBD2 (6 bases). The CDR3 consists of 17 residues. The V and J ends lost 1 base and 2 bases respectively, with 16 bases between them. Germline V gene lookup returns CDR1 LGHNA and CDR2 YSLEER. The CDR3 DNA reads TGCGCCAGCAGCCAAGTTCAAGAGGGAGGCTACACAGATACGCAGTATTTT. This codes for CASSQVQEGGYTDTQYF.

The sample holds a few counts of this clonotype. The chain joins TRBV7-2 to TRBJ2-1; D remains ambiguous. CDR3 length equals 12 residues. Germline V gives CDR1 SGHTA, CDR2 FQGNSA. The V end was cut by 5 bases, the J end by 8 bases, with 10 bases between. This chain's CDR3 is CASSVIGYEQFF. CDR3 DNA: TGTGCCAGCAGCGTGATAGGGTATGAGCAGTTCTTC.

V and J are TRBV27 and TRBJ2-6; 12 bases are shared with TRBD1. The germline CDR1 and CDR2 sequences are MNHEY and SMNVEV (reference sequence). J gave up 3 bases and V 4 bases, and 4 bases lay outside the gene matches. This CDR3 has 17 amino acids. The CDR3 DNA reads TGTGCCAGCAGTTCGGGACAGGGGGCGCTTGGGGCCAACGTCCTGACTTTC. The encoded protein is CASSSGQGALGANVLTF.

A few counts support this clonotype. The CDR3 DNA reads as TGTGCCAGCAGCTATGTGACAGTGAACACTGAAGCTTTCTTT. This translates into CASSYVTVNTEAFF. The genes are TRBV7-2 and TRBJ1-1; a possible D gene is TRBD1 (5 bases). The CDR3 has 14 residues. Deletions cut 4 bases from V and 0 bases from J, with 9 bases between. In germline, CDR1 is SGHTA, CDR2 FQGNSA. Supplemented by reference TRBV7-2 and TRBJ1-1, the full variable domain reads GAGVSQSPSNKVTEKGKDVELRCDPISGHTALYWYRQSLGQGLEFLIYFQGNSAPDKSGLPSDRFSAERTGGSVSTLTIQRTQQEDSAVYLCASSYVTVNTEAFFGQGTRLTVV.

This chain links TRBV12-3 or TRBV12-4 with TRBJ1-2; 8 bases align to TRBD1. V dropped 1 base and J dropped 0; count of bases not matched to a gene: 4. The CDR3 length is 16 residues. The CDR3 protein is CASSLGGQAANYGYTF. The DNA of the CDR3 is TGTGCCAGCAGTTTAGGGGGACAGGCGGCTAACTATGGCTACACCTTC.

In its sample, this clonotype was seen many times. The V and J genes are TRBV5-1 and TRBJ2-7; 9 positions agree with TRBD1. The CDR3 length is 15 residues. V gave up 0 bases and J gave up 5 bases; unmatched junction bases: 6. Germline V gives CDR1 SGHRS, CDR2 YFSETQ. CDR3 amino acids: CASSLDGTGIDEQYF. In nucleotides, the CDR3 is TGCGCCAGCAGCTTGGACGGGACAGGGATTGACGAGCAGTACTTC.

A few counts support this clonotype. The chain joins TRBV7-2 to TRBJ2-1; 9 bases fit TRBD1. This CDR3 is built from 15 residues. Germline V gene data show CDR1 as SGHTA and CDR2 as FQGNSA. V trimming: 4 bases; J trimming: 4 bases; junction bases outside the gene matches: 5. CDR3 in amino acids: CASSYGTGIYNEQFF. In DNA, the CDR3 is TGTGCCAGCAGCTACGGGACAGGGATATACAATGAGCAGTTCTTC.